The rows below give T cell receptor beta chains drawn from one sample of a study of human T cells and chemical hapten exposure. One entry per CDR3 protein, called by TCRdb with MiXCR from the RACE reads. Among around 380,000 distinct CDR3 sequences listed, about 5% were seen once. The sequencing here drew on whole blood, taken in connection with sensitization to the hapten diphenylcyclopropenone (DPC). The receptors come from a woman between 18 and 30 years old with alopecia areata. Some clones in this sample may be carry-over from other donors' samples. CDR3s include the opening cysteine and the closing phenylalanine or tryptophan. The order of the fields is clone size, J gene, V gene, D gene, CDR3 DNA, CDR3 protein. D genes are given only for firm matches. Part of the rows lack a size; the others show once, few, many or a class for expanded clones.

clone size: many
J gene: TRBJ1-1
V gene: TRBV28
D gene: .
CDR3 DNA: TGTGCCAGCAGTCCACCGCACAGTACTGAAGCTTTCTTT
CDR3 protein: CASSPPHSTEAFF

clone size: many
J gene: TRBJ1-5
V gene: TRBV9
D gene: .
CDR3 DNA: TGTGCCAGCAGCGCCGGGGTAGGCAATCAGCCCCAGCATTTT
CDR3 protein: CASSAGVGNQPQHF

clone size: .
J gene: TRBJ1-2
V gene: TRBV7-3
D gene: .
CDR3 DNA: TGTGCCAGCAGCTCGACCGGCGGGCAGACCTTCTATGGCTACACCTTC
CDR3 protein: CASSSTGGQTFYGYTF

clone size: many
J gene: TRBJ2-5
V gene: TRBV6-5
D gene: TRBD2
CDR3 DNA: TGTGCCAGCAGTGACAAGGGACTAGCGGATCAAGAGACCCAGTACTTC
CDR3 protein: CASSDKGLADQETQYF

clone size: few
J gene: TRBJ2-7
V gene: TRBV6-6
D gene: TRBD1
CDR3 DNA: TGTGCCAGCAGGGCCCGGGACAGGTTCGACGAGCAGTACTTC
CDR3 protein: CASRARDRFDEQYF

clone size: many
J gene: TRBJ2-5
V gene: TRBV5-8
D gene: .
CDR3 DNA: TGTGCCAGCAGCTTGGGGCCAGTAGAACAAGAGACCCAGTACTTC
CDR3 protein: CASSLGPVEQETQYF

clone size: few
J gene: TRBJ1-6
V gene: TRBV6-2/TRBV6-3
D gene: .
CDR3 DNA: TGTGCCAGCAGTTTTCCATCCCGTAATTCACCCCTCCACTTT
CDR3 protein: CASSFPSRNSPLHF

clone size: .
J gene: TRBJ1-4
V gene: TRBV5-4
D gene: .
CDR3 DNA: TGTGCCAGCAGCTTGGGGGCAGGGGAGAATGAAAAACTGTTTTTT
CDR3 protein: CASSLGAGENEKLFF

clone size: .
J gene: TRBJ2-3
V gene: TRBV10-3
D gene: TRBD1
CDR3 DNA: TGTGCCATCAGTTCCACAGGGGGAACAGATACGCAGTATTTT
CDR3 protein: CAISSTGGTDTQYF

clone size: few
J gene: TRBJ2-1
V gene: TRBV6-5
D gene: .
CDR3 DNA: TGTGCCAGCAGGAAACCCGGTCCAGGGGGGGCCTACAATGAGCAGTTCTTC
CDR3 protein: CASRKPGPGGAYNEQFF

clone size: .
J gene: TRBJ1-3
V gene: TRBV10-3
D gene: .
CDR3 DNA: TGTGCCATCAAAGAGTTACGGGGGGGCGCTGGAAACACCATATATTTT
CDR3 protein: CAIKELRGGAGNTIYF

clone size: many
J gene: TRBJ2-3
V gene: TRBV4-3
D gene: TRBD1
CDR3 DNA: TGCGCCAGCAGCTACTTATGGGACAGGGTTACAGATACGCAGTATTTT
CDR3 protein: CASSYLWDRVTDTQYF

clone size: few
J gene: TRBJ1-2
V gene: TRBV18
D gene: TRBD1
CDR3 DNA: TGTGCCAGCTCACCGGGGACAGGTCCCTATGGCTACACCTTC
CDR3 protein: CASSPGTGPYGYTF

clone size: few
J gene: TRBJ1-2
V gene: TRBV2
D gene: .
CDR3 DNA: TGTGCCAGCAGTGAAGCCAGGGCGCAAAGCACGGGCTACACCTTC
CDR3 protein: CASSEARAQSTGYTF

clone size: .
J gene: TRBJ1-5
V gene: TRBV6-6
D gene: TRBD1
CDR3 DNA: TGTGCCAGCAGTTACGGGACAGGGTTGAATCAGCCCCAGCATTTT
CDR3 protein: CASSYGTGLNQPQHF

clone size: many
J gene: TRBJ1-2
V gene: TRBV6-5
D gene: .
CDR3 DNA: TGTGCCAGCAGAGATGTGGGGACGGCTTATGGCTACACCTTC
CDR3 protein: CASRDVGTAYGYTF

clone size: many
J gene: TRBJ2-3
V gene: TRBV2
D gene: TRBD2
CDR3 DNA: TGTGCCAGCGTGAAGCAACAGGTAGCGGGGGGACCCACAGATACGCAGTATTTT
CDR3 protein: CASVKQQVAGGPTDTQYF

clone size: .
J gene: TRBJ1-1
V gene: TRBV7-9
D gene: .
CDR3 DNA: TGTGCCAGCAGCTCAGGGACCTTTTACACTGAAGCTTTCTTT
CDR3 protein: CASSSGTFYTEAFF

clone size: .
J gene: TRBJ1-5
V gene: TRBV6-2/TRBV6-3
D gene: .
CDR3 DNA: TGTGCCAGCAGTCGCCCCGTCACTTTTAATCAGCCCCAGCATTTT
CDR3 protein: CASSRPVTFNQPQHF

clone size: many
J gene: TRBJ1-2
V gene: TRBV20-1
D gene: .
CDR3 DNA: TGCAGTGCTAGAGTTGTACTGCTTGGCTACACCTTC
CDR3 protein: CSARVVLLGYTF

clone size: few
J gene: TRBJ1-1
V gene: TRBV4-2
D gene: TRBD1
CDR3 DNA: TGTGCCAGCAGCCAACTTGAGGGACAGCCAAGGACTGAAGCTTTCTTT
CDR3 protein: CASSQLEGQPRTEAFF

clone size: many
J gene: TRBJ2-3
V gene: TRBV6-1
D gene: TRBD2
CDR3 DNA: TGTGCCAGCAGGAATCTAGCGGGTCTTACTACTAGCACAGATACGCAGTATTTT
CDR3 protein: CASRNLAGLTTSTDTQYF

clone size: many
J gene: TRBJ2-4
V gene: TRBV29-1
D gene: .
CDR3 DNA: TGCAGCGTTGTTCGGTCTGCCAAAAACATTCAGTACTTC
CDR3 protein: CSVVRSAKNIQYF

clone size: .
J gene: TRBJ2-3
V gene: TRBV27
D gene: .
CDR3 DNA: TGTGCCAGCAGTTTAATCAATTCACAAGGCAGCACAGATACGCAGTATTTT
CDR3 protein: CASSLINSQGSTDTQYF

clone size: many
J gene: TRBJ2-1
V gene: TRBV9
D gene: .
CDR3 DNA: TGTGCCAGCAGCGTAGAGGGTCCAGGCTATGAGCAGTTCTTC
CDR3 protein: CASSVEGPGYEQFF

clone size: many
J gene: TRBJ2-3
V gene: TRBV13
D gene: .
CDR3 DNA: TGTGCCAGCAGCTCGGGACAAGAATTCACAGATACGCAGTATTTT
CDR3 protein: CASSSGQEFTDTQYF

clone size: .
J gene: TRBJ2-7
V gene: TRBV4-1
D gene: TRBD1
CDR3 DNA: TGCGCCAGCAGCCCAGGGACAGGGAGTCCTTACGAGCAGTACTTC
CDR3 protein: CASSPGTGSPYEQYF

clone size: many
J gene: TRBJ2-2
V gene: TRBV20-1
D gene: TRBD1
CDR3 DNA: TGCAGTGCTCCCGGACAGGTGAACACCGGGGAGCTGTTTTTT
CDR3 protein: CSAPGQVNTGELFF

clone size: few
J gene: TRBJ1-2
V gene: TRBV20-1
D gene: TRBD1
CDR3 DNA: TGCAGAGCAGGAGGACAGGGATACGGCTACACCTTC
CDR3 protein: CRAGGQGYGYTF

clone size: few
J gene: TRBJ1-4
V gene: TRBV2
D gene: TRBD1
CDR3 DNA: TGTGCCAGCAGTGATGCGGGGACAGAAACAACTAATGAAAAACTGTTTTTT
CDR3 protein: CASSDAGTETTNEKLFF

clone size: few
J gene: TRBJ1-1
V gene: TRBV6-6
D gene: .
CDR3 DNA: TGTGCCAGCAGTTACGGCTCTGCAGGGGCGAATGAAGCTTTCTTT
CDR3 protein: CASSYGSAGANEAFF

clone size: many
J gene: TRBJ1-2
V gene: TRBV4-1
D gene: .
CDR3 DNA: TGCGCCAGCAGCCGCTTGGGTGGTGTCAGGGAGGATGGCTACACCTTC
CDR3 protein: CASSRLGGVREDGYTF

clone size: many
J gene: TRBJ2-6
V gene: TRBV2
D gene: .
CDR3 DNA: TGTGCCAGCAGGAAGGGGGACTCTGGGGCCAACGTCCTGACTTTC
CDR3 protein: CASRKGDSGANVLTF

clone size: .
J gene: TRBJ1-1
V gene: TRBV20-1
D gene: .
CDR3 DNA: TGCAGTGCCCCCCCGTACGGGGGGGACACTGAAGCTTTCTTT
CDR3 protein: CSAPPYGGDTEAFF

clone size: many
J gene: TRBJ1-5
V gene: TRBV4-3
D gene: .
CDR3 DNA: TGCGCCAGCAGCCAAGTTGCAGGTATGCAGCCCCAGCATTTT
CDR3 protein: CASSQVAGMQPQHF

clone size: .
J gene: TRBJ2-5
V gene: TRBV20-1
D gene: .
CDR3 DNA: TGCAGTGCTAGATACCCGAAGGGAAGGACCCAGTACTTC
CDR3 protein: CSARYPKGRTQYF

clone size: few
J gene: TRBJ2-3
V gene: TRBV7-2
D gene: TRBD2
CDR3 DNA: TGTGCCAGCAGCTTAGCGGGACTAGCGGGGTACACAGATACGCAGTATTTT
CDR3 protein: CASSLAGLAGYTDTQYF

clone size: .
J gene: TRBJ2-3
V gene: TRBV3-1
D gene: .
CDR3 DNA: TGTGCCAGCAGCCAAGTCTCCTACACAGATACGCAGTATTTT
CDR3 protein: CASSQVSYTDTQYF

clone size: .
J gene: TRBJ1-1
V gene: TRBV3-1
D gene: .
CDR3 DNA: TGTGCCAGCAGCCAAGATTTGTCAGGCTCGGCTTTCTTT
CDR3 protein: CASSQDLSGSAFF

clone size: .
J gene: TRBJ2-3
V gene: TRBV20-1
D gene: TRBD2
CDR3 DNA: TGCAGTGCTAGAGACTCTCTCGGGGGGACGCAGTATTTT
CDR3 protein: CSARDSLGGTQYF

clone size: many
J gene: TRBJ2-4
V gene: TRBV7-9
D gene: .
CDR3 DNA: TGTGCCTGCGGCGAGGGGACCAAAAACATTCAGTACTTC
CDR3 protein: CACGEGTKNIQYF

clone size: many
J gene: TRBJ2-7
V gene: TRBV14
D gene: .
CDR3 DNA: TGTGCCAGCAGCCCGCTTTATCCCACTCCACAGGATGAGCAGTACTTC
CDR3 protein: CASSPLYPTPQDEQYF

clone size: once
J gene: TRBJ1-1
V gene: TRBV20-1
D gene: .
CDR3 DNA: TGCAGTGCTAGAGATCCCAGAGTAAACACTGAAGCTTTCTTT
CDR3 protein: CSARDPRVNTEAFF

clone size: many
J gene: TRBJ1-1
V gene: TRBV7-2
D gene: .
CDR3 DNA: TGTGCCAGCAGCCCACAGGGTAAAGCTTTCTTT
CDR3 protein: CASSPQGKAFF

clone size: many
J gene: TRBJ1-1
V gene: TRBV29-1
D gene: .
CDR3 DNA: TGCAGCGTTAAGGGACCGAACACTGAAGCTTTCTTT
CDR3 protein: CSVKGPNTEAFF

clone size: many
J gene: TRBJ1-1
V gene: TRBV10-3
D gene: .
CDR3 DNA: TGTGCCATCAGTGTCCAGGTGGGGCTCACTGAAGCTTTCTTT
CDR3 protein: CAISVQVGLTEAFF

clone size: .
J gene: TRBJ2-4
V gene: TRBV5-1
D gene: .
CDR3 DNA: TGCGCCAGCAGTATAGACCCGGGGGCCAAAAACATTCAGTACTTC
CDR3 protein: CASSIDPGAKNIQYF

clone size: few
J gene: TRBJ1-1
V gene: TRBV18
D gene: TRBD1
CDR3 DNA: TGTGCCAGCTCACCGGCCGACAGGGACTACACTGAAGCTTTCTTT
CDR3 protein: CASSPADRDYTEAFF

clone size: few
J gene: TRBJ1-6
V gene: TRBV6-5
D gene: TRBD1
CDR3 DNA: TGTGCCAGCAGCCGCCACCTACAGGGGAACGGATCACCCCTCCACTTT
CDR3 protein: CASSRHLQGNGSPLHF

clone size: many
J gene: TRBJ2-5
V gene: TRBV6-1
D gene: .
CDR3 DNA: TGTGCCAGCAGTGAATCTCTGCCGGGAGCCGGGACCCAGTACTTC
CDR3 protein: CASSESLPGAGTQYF

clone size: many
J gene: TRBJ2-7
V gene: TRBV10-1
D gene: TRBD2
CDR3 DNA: TGCGCCAGCATGGGACTGGCGGGGGGACTCTCCTACGAGCAGTACTTC
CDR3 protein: CASMGLAGGLSYEQYF

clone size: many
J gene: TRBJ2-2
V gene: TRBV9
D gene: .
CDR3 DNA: TGTGCCAGCAGCGTTAGCGGTAACACCGGGGAGCTGTTTTTT
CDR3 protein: CASSVSGNTGELFF